The rows below give T cell receptor beta chains drawn from one sample of a study of CD8+CD57+ T cells in acquired aplastic anemia. One entry per CDR3 protein results from TCRdb running MiXCR on the reads. The repertoire holds some 45,000 distinct CDR3 sequences, 68% seen once, with 20% to 30% in the top ten. The specimen sequenced was sorted CD4+, CD8+, or CD8+CD57+ T cells (not recorded which) from PBMCs. These TCRs come from a human donor in good health, serving as a control. Both conserved end residues are part of each CDR3. A D gene is named only where the DNA matches it firmly. Clone size, where shown, is once, few, many, or a class for clones that have expanded.

. TRBJ1-5 TRBD1 TRBV2 CASGQGFNQPQHF TGTGCCAGTGGACAGGGTTTTAATCAGCCCCAGCATTTT
. TRBJ2-7 . TRBV6-4 CASRDREAGGGYEQYF TGTGCCAGCAGGGACAGGGAGGCCGGGGGAGGGTACGAGCAGTACTTC
. TRBJ1-2 TRBD1 TRBV19 CASTPRDRGRDGYTF TGTGCCAGTACCCCGAGGGACAGGGGGCGGGATGGCTACACCTTC
. TRBJ2-7 . TRBV15 CATSRGGKRTSYEQYF TGTGCCACCAGCAGAGGGGGGAAGCGGACATCCTACGAGCAGTACTTC
. TRBJ1-2 . TRBV24-1 CATSEGTINYGYTF TGTGCCACCAGTGAAGGCACAATTAACTATGGCTACACCTTC
few TRBJ2-7 . TRBV29-1 CSVGTGNGEQYF TGCAGCGTTGGTACAGGGAACGGCGAGCAGTACTTC
. TRBJ2-1 . TRBV5-1 CASSWGREQFF TGCGCCAGCAGCTGGGGACGGGAGCAGTTCTTC
. TRBJ1-2 . TRBV9 CASSVGNYGYTF TGTGCCAGCAGTGTGGGAAACTATGGCTACACCTTC
once TRBJ1-5 . TRBV10-3 CAISEKGRRQPQHF TGTGCCATCAGTGAGAAGGGTAGGCGTCAGCCCCAGCATTTT
. TRBJ1-1 . TRBV2 CASSEQGRDTEAFF TGTGCCAGCAGTGAACAGGGCAGGGACACTGAAGCTTTCTTT
. TRBJ2-3 . TRBV29-1 CSVEHNQKDTQYF TGCAGCGTTGAACACAACCAGAAGGATACGCAGTATTTT
. TRBJ2-7 TRBD1 TRBV19 CASRPGQGSYEQYF TGTGCCAGTAGACCGGGACAGGGGTCGTACGAGCAGTACTTC
many TRBJ2-2 TRBD2 TRBV20-1 CSAIRGGSTGELFF TGCAGTGCTATACGGGGGGGAAGTACCGGGGAGCTGTTTTTT
. TRBJ1-2 . TRBV25-1 CASRAGLYGYTF TGTGCCAGCAGAGCAGGGTTGTATGGCTACACCTTC
. TRBJ2-5 TRBD2 TRBV19 CASGPSGVNQETQYF TGTGCCAGTGGCCCTAGCGGGGTGAATCAAGAGACCCAGTACTTC
. TRBJ1-6 . TRBV19 CASSPQTGNLHF TGTGCCAGTAGTCCTCAGACCGGCAACCTCCACTTT
once TRBJ2-6 . TRBV7-3 CASRSREAGANVLTF TGTGCCAGCAGAAGTCGGGAAGCTGGGGCCAACGTCCTGACTTTC
. TRBJ1-1 . TRBV24-1 CATSVGSEAFF TGTGCCACCTCGGTAGGTTCTGAAGCTTTCTTT
. TRBJ2-1 . TRBV2 CASRDSSYNEQFF TGTGCCAGCAGGGACTCCTCCTACAATGAGCAGTTCTTC
. TRBJ2-7 . TRBV10-3 CAIREFGYEQYF TGTGCCATCAGGGAATTTGGGTACGAGCAGTACTTC
many TRBJ2-1 TRBD2 TRBV9 CASSPGGARNEQFF TGTGCCAGCAGCCCCGGGGGGGCCCGAAATGAGCAGTTCTTC